The entry below describes one T cell receptor beta chain. Its antigen is undetermined. This entry comes from a study of blood T cells in healthy people across ages. General study findings and limits: Estimated diversity across one million T cells was deemed an underestimate. TCR beta diversity tracked closely with naive T cell percentage.

Using a J-beta primer mix together with a sample-barcoded 5' primer, a second PCR was run for about 7 to 12 cycles. Every cDNA was tagged by a template-switch adaptor with 12 random nucleotides. Per-sample output comprised a minimum of 2.5 million paired-end reads containing CDR3. TCRdb redid the calling of the 5' RACE reads with MiXCR, one entry per CDR3 protein. Of over 950,000 distinct CDR3 sequences in the sample, about 51% were seen once. Germline V gene data show CDR1 as LGHNA and CDR2 as YSLEER. The germline V and J ends were trimmed by 3 bases and 3 bases, with 15 bases remaining between them. The CDR3 has 15 residues.

V gene TRBV4-3 combines with J gene TRBJ2-7; D not certain. Sequences were obtained from blood. The receptor was isolated from an older woman in good health. CDR3 sequence (DNA): TGCGCCAGCAGCCAGGCTATTAAGCCGAACTACGAGCAGTACTTC. Translated: CASSQAIKPNYEQYF.